This TCR beta chain was recovered during a study of PD-1 blockade in classical Hodgkin lymphoma (dated by TCRdb to the early 2020s). Looking at the study overall: Nivolumab dosing was 3 mg/kg intravenously every 2 weeks, continuing until either disease progression or unacceptable toxicity. The study used CyTOF and TCR beta sequencing to define a peripheral blood immune signature of response to PD-1 blockade in classical Hodgkin lymphoma.

The time point label here, explained by the study, means: cycle 4 day 1 (C4D1), after six to seven weeks of nivolumab. All trial patients had relapsed after autologous stem cell transplantation, with cohorts A, B and C differing in prior brentuximab vedotin exposure. The trial cohort included some 53 patients with relapsed/refractory classical Hodgkin lymphoma, and each patient had a best overall response of complete response, partial response or progressive disease. Single-agent nivolumab was administered to trial patients in the multi-cohort phase II CheckMate 205 trial. An independent review committee assessed best overall response using the 2007 International Working Group response criteria. Trial PBMCs were obtained immediately prior to nivolumab initiation (C1D1) and on therapy at cycle 2 day 1 and cycle 4 day 1. Peripheral blood was collected in 8 mL Vacutainer Cell Preparation Tubes, from which PBMCs were isolated by centrifugation and then cryopreserved.

Study-level results and caveats: By C4D1, a significant rise was seen in CD4+ TCR diversity but not in CD8+ TCR diversity (p=0.0027 vs p=0.16), and the rise was most apparent among complete responders (p=0.02). Trial patients with a complete response had baseline diversity similar to that of newly diagnosed patients, while partial responders and progressors had significantly lower diversity. Patients starting nivolumab less than 1 year after ASCT had lower diversity and were excluded from later analyses to avoid confounding by immune reconstitution. Baseline TCR diversity was reported as lower in newly diagnosed patients than in healthy donors, and lower still in relapsed/refractory patients. The study covered only a single clinical trial cohort, and the causes of the repertoire differences, possibly disease activity or prior therapy, were still not defined.

The sample holds one count of this clone. The target of this receptor is not known. One base away there is no much larger clone; base qualities are not given. The identical CDR3 is also encoded by other nucleotide sequences in the sample. From its cysteine to its phenylalanine, the CDR3 spans 16 amino acids. The only DNA kept is the CDR3, 48 bases in frame from the first base. CDR1 and CDR2, looked up from the germline V gene (reference sequence), are MNHNY and SVGAGI. Germline trimming: 2 bases from V, 3 bases from J; junction bases outside gene matches: 7. The Qiagen DNeasy kit was used to extract genomic DNA from unsorted PBMCs and from the negatively selected CD4+ and CD8+ fractions. TCR beta CDR3 regions were amplified by immunoSEQ multiplex PCR using primers annealing to V and J segments. A synthetic immune receptor repertoire was used to minimize amplification bias, and remaining bias was computationally removed after sequencing. Under the source paper's analysis protocol: Custom Python scripts were used to quantify repertoire diversity as the Shannon entropy index. Unsorted, CD4+ and CD8+ repertoires were analyzed separately, except for combined analyses in which CD4+ and CD8+ sequences were merged in silico. Clonal expansion was defined as at least a 2-fold frequency increase after treatment relative to C1D1, with a pseudocount of 0.5 for undetected baseline clones. Singleton clones were defined as clones with 0 or 1 copy at C1D1, and non-singleton clones were defined as clones with 2 or more copies. Clones expanded in unsorted samples were assigned a CD4+, CD8+ or unknown annotation through matching of protein sequences in sorted samples from the same patient. Wilcoxon tests on paired samples were used to test changes in diversity from C1D1 to C4D1. The table comes from immuneACCESS by way of TCRdb, which keeps in-frame sequences with V and J called. Part of the clones is missing from these tables; in studies checked, under half for an unresolved V gene and the rest for unknown reasons. That table gives V, J and clone size, and the DNA gave D and trimming. Counted in this sample were 80,000 to 100,000 clones; 93% of them appeared once. The ten most abundant clones make up 1.5% to 2.5% of the sample.

The source is a human donor with classical Hodgkin lymphoma. The chain is assembled from TRBV6-6 and TRBJ1-1; the central 9 bases match TRBD1. This specimen was peripheral blood mononuclear cells (PBMCs), taken before the fourth cycle of nivolumab. The CDR3 corresponds to CASSYKVTGGDTEAFF. The sequenced DNA is TGTGCCAGCAGTTACAAAGTGACAGGGGGGGACACTGAAGCTTTCTTT.